The entry below describes one T cell receptor beta chain. Antigen specificity is unknown. V gave up 6 bases and J gave up 4 bases, with 16 bases separating them. Germline CDR1 MNHEY, CDR2 SVGEGT. CDR3 length: 15 residues. The sample belongs to a study of CD8 T cells in ankylosing spondylitis. Overall study findings and caveats: Disease-linked clones reportedly concentrated significantly in matched ankylosing spondylitis synovial fluid. Characteristic, it appeared, of ankylosing spondylitis blood was a TCR beta motif of eight or nine highly homologous variants.

With molecular barcodes, quantitative 5'-RACE was used to make the TCR beta libraries. TCRdb reprocessed the 5' RACE reads via MiXCR and lists one record per CDR3 protein. This sample yields about 450,000 distinct CDR3 sequences, of which 26% are seen a single time; approximately 1% belongs to the top ten. This receptor was taken from a male donor with ankylosing spondylitis. The sequenced material came from blood, either unsorted or a sorted T cell fraction (not recorded which). The rearrangement links TRBV6-2 or TRBV6-3 to TRBJ2-1; D may be TRBD2 (6 bases). This CDR3 is CASSVIRGVYNEQFF. CDR3 DNA sequence: TGTGCCAGCAGCGTAATTCGCGGGGTATACAATGAGCAGTTCTTC.